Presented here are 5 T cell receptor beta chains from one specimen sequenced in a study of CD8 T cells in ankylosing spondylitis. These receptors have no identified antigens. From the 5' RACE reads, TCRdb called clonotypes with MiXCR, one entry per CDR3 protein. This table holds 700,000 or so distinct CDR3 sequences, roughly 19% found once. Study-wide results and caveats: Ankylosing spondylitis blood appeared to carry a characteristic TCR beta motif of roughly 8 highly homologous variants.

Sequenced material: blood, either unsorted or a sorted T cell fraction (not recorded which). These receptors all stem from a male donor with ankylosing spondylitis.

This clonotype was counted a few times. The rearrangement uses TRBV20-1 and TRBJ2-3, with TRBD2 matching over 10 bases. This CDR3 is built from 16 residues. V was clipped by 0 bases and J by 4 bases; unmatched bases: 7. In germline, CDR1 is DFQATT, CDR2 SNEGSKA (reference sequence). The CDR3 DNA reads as TGCAGTGCTAGAGATTCCCTAGCGGGGGACGCAGATACGCAGTATTTT. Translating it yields CSARDSLAGDADTQYF.

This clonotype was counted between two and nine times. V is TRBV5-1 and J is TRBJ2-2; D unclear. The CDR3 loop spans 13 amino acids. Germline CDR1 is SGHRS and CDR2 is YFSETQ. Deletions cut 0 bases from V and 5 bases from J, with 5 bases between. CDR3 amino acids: CASSLVTTGELFF. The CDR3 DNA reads TGCGCCAGCAGCTTGGTAACGACCGGGGAGCTGTTTTTT.

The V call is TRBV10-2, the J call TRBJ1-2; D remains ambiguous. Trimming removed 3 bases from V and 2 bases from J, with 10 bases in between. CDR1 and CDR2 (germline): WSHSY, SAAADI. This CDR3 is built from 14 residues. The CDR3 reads CASSDEYRNYGYTF. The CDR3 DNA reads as TGCGCCAGCAGTGATGAGTACCGAAACTATGGCTACACCTTC.

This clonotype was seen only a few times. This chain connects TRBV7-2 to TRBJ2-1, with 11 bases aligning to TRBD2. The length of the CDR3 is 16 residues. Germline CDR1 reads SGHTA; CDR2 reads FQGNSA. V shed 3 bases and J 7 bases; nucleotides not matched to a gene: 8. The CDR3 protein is CASSLTSGTIGNEQFF. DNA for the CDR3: TGTGCCAGCAGCTTGACTAGCGGGACCATAGGAAATGAGCAGTTCTTC.

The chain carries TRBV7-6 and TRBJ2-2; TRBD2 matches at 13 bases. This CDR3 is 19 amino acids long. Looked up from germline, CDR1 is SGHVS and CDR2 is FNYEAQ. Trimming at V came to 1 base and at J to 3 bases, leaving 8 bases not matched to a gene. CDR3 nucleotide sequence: TGTGCCAGCAGCTTAGGGACTAGCGGGAGAAGAGTTCACACCGGGGAGCTGTTTTTT. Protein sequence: CASSLGTSGRRVHTGELFF.